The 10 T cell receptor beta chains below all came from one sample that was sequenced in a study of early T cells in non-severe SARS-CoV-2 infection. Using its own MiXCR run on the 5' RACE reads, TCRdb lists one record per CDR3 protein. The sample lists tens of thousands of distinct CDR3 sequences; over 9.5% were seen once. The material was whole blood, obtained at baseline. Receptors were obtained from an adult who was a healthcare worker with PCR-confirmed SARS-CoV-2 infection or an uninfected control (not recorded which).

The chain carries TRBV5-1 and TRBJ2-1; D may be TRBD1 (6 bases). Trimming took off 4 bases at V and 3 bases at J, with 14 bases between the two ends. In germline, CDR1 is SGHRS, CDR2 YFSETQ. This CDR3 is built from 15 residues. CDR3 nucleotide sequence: TGCGCCAGCAGCCAGGGGACGATTGACTACAATGAGCAGTTCTTC. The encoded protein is CASSQGTIDYNEQFF.

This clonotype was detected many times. The CDR3 DNA follows: TGTGCCAGCAGGCCCGGCGTAAGGAACACTGAAGCTTTCTTT. The encoded protein is CASRPGVRNTEAFF. The rearrangement uses TRBV13 and TRBJ1-1; D ambiguous. Trimming left V 6 bases short and J 1 base short, with 12 bases between. The CDR3 has 14 amino acids. The germline gives CDR1 PRHDT, CDR2 FYEKMQ (reference sequence).

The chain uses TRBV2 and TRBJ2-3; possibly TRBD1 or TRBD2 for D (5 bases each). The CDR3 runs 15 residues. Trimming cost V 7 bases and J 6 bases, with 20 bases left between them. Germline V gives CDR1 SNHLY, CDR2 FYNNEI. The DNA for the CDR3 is TGTGCCAGCAACCCCGAGGGGATTTATGCGGATACGCAGTATTTT. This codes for CASNPEGIYADTQYF.

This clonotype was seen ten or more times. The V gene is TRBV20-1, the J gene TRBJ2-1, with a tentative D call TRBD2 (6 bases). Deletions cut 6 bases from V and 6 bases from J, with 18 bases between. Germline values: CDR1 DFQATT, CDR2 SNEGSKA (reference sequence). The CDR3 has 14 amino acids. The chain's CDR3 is CSASRAGLFNEQFF. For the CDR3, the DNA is TGCAGTGCAAGCCGGGCGGGGCTCTTCAATGAGCAGTTCTTC.

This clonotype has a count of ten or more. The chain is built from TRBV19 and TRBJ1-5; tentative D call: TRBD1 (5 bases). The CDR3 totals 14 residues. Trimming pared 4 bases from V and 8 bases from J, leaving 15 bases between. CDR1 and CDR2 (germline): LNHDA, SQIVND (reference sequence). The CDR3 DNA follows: TGTGCCAGTAGTAGGCCAGCTAGCAGGGAGCCCCAGCATTTT. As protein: CASSRPASREPQHF. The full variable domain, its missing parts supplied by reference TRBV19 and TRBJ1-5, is DGGITQSPKYLFRKEGQNVTLSCEQNLNHDAMYWYRQDPGQGLRLIYYSQIVNDFQKGDIAEGYSVSREKKESFPLTVTSAQKNPTAFYLCASSRPASREPQHFGDGTRLSIL.

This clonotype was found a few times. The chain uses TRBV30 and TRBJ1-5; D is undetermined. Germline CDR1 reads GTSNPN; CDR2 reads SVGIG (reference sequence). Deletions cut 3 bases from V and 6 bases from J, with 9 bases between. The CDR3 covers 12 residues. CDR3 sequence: CAWSAEGQPQHF. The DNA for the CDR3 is TGTGCCTGGAGCGCGGAGGGTCAGCCCCAGCATTTT. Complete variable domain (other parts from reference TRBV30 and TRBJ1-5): SQTIHQWPATLVQPVGSPLSLECTVEGTSNPNLYWYRQAAGRGLQLLFYSVGIGQISSEVPQNLSASRPQDRQFILSSKKLLLSDSGFYLCAWSAEGQPQHFGDGTRLSIL.

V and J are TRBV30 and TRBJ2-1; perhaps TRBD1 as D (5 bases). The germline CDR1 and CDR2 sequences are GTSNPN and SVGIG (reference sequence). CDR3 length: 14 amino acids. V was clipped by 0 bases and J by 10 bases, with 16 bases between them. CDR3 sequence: CAWSVLRQPTEQFF. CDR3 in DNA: TGTGCCTGGAGTGTATTGAGACAGCCGACCGAGCAGTTCTTC.

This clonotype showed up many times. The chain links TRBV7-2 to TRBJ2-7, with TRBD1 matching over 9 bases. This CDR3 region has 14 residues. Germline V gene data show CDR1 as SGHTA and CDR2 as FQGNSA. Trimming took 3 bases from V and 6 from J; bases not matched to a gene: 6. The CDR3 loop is CASSFSGQGAEQYF. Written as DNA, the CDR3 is TGTGCCAGCAGCTTCTCGGGACAGGGAGCCGAGCAGTACTTC.

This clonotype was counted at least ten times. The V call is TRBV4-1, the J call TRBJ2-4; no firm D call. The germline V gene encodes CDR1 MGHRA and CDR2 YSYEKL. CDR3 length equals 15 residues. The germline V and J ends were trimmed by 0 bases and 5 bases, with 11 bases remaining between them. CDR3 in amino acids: CASSQEGWKENIQYF. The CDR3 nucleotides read TGCGCCAGCAGCCAAGAGGGGTGGAAGGAAAACATTCAGTACTTC.

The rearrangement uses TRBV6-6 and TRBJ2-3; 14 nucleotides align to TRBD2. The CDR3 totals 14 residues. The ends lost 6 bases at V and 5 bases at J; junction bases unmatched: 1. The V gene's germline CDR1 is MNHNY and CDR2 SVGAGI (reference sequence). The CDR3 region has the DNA TGTGCCAGCAGGACTAGCGGGGGGGTAGATACGCAGTATTTT. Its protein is CASRTSGGVDTQYF.